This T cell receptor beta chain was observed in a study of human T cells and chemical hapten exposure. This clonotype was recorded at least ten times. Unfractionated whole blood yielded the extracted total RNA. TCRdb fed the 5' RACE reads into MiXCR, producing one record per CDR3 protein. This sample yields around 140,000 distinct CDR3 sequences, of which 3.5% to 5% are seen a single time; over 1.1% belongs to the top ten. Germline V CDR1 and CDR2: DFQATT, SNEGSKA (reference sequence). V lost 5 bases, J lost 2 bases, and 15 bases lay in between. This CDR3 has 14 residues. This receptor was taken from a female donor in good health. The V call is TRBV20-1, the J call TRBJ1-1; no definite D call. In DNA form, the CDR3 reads TGCAGTGCTGTGGTGCCCGCGGCAAACACTGAAGCTTTCTTT. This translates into CSAVVPAANTEAFF.